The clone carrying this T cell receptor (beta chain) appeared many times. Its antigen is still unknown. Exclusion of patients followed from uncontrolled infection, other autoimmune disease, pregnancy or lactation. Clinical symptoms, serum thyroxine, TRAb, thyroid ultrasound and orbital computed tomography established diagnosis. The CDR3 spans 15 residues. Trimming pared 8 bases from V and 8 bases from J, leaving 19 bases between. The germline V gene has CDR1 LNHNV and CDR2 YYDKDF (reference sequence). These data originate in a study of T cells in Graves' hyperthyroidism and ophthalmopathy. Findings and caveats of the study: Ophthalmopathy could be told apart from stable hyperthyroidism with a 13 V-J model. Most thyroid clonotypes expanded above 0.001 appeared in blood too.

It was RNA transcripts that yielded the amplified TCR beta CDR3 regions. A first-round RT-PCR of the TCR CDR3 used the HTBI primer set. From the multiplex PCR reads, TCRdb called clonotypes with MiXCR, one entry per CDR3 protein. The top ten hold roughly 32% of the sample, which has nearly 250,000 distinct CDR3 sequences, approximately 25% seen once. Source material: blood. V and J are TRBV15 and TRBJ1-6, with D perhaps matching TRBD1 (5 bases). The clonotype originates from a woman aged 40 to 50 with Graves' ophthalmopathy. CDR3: CATSVAGPGDSPLHF. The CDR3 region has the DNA TGTGCCACCTCAGTCGCGGGACCCGGAGATTCACCCCTCCACTTT.